This T cell receptor beta chain is from a study of blood T cell repertoires in COVID-19. Study-wide background: Acute-phase and convalescent COVID-19 samples originated in the United States, Italy and Spain.

Those enrolled in Seattle joined during active infection and were followed longitudinally afterward. Per the original methods: Amplifying reference gene primers gave estimates of nucleated cell counts. The method was immunoSEQ multiplex PCR; TCRdb's version includes in-frame clones alone and lacks a portion of them. That table furnishes V, J and clone size, whereas the DNA furnished D and trimming. Here the sample spans 300,000 to 400,000 clones, approximately 86% being singletons. The clonotype was recovered from a man aged 25-40 years with COVID-19, enrolled during active disease. The sequenced material came from peripheral blood.

The CDR3 loop is CASSFRRTGSGFGQYF. In DNA, the CDR3 is TGTGCCAGCAGTTTCCGACGCACGGGGAGCGGCTTTGGGCAGTACTTC. The chain carries TRBV6-2 or TRBV6-3 and TRBJ2-7; D possibly corresponds to TRBD2 (5 bases). V lost 4 bases, J lost 9 bases, and 25 bases lay in between. Looked up from germline, CDR1 is MNHEY and CDR2 is SVGEGT. The CDR3 is 16 amino acids.